This TCR beta chain was profiled in a study of Graves' ophthalmopathy and Graves' hyperthyroidism. TCR beta CDR3 amplification used RNA transcripts. The first-round RT-PCR employed HTBI primers together with the Qiagen OneStep RT-PCR kit. A multiplex PCR was then performed as the second round. Via MiXCR, TCRdb re-called the multiplex PCR reads, giving one row per CDR3 protein. The profile shows 300,000 to 400,000 distinct CDR3 sequences, roughly 15% of them singletons. The CDR3 has 14 residues. Trimming at V came to 1 base and at J to 7 bases, leaving 10 bases not matched to a gene. Germline V gene sequence: CDR1 DFQATT, CDR2 SNEGSKA (reference sequence). In its sample, this clonotype was seen many times.

Input material: peripheral blood. This sequence was found in an adult woman with stable Graves' hyperthyroidism. The J gene is TRBJ2-7, the V gene TRBV20-1, with TRBD2 matching over 7 bases. CDR3 sequence reads: CSARAGGIGWEQYF. The CDR3 nucleotides read TGCAGTGCTAGAGCCGGGGGGATAGGTTGGGAGCAGTACTTC.